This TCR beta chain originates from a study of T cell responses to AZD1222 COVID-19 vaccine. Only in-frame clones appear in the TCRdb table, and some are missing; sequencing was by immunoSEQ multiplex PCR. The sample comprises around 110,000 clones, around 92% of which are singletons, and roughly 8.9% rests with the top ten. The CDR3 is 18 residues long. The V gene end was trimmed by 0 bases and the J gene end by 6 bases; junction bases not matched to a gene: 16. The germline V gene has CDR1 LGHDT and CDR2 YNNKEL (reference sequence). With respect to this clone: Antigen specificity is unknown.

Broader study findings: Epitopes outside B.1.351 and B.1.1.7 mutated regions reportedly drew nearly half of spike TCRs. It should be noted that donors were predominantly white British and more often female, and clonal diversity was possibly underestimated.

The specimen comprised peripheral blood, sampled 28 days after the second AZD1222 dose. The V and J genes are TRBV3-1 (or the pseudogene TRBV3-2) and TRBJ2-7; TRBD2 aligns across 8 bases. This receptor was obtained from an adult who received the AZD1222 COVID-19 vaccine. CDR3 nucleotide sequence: TGTGCCAGCAGCCAAGAGTCCAGCGGGAGTTTGAAGTTGGGCGAGCAGTACTTC. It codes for CASSQESSGSLKLGEQYF.